This TCR beta chain comes out of a study of radiotherapy plus CTLA-4 blockade in lung cancer. Repertoires were generated with immunoSEQ multiplex PCR, while TCRdb's copy carries only in-frame clones and drops some. The repertoire holds roughly 48,000 clones, with 60% to 80% as singletons. This clone has only one observation. What it recognizes is unknown. Findings and limits, study-wide: Radiotherapy plus ipilimumab was followed by expansion in blood of tumor-derived TCR clones.

The germline V gene encodes CDR1 MNHNY and CDR2 SVGAGI (reference sequence). V was cut by 4 bases and J by 7 bases, with 11 bases left in between. This CDR3 contains 12 residues. The rearrangement uses TRBV6-6 and TRBJ2-7; possible D gene TRBD2, 5 bases. Here the sequenced sample was peripheral blood, taken from a patient treated with radiotherapy plus ipilimumab. The receptor's source is a human donor with non-small cell lung cancer who had stable disease on radiotherapy plus ipilimumab. The CDR3 DNA is TGTGCCAGCAGTTCTCAAGGCGGGGAGCAGTACTTC. It specifies CASSSQGGEQYF.